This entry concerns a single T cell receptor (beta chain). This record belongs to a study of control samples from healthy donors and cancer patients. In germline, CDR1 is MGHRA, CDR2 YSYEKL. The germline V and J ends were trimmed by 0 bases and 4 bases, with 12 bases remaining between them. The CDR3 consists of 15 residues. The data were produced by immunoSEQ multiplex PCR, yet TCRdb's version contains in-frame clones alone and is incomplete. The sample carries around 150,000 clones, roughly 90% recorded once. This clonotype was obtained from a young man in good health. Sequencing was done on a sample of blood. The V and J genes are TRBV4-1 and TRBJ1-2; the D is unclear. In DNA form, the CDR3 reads TGCGCCAGCAGCCAAGATTTGACGGCGGCCTATGGCTACACCTTC. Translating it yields CASSQDLTAAYGYTF.